These T cell receptor beta chains were read from a single sample in a study of CD8+ T cells in alopecia areata. Using immunoSEQ multiplex PCR, the repertoire was profiled, and TCRdb retains in-frame clones only, with some absent. The data show around 180,000 clones, roughly 66% seen once. The specimen was CD4+ T cells sorted from blood, collected at week 24, from a patient treated with tofacitinib. The receptors were sampled from a human donor with alopecia areata. The CDR3 runs from the conserved cysteine through the conserved F or W. The order of the fields is V gene, clone size, J gene, D gene, CDR3 DNA, CDR3 protein. The D gene is left open where the match is weak. Part of the rows lack a size; the others show once, few, many or a class for expanded clones.

TRBV10-3,NA,TRBJ2-3,TRBD2,TGTGCCATTAGGACTAGCGGGATTGGGGCGGATACGCAGTATTTT,CAIRTSGIGADTQYF
TRBV11-2,NA,TRBJ1-5,NA,TGTGCCAGCAGCTTATCAGGGGGCAATCAGCCCCAGCATTTT,CASSLSGGNQPQHF
TRBV10-3,few,TRBJ2-3,NA,TGTGCCATCAGTGAGCCTCTAGGCACAGATACGCAGTATTTT,CAISEPLGTDTQYF
TRBV2,NA,TRBJ1-6,TRBD1,TGTGCCAGCAGCGCCTGGGACAGCAAATCACCCCTCCACTTT,CASSAWDSKSPLHF
TRBV29-1,NA,TRBJ1-1,TRBD1,TGCAGCGCCCGGACAGGCGTGAACACTGAAGCTTTCTTT,CSARTGVNTEAFF
TRBV7-9,NA,TRBJ1-5,NA,TGTGCCAGCAGCTTTTCAGGGGATCAGCCCCAGCATTTT,CASSFSGDQPQHF
TRBV20-1,NA,TRBJ2-5,NA,TGCAGTGCTCTCGTGGTGGAGACCCAGTACTTC,CSALVVETQYF
TRBV29-1,NA,TRBJ1-5,NA,TGCAGCGTTGAAATCGTCAGGGGCAATCAGCCCCAGCATTTT,CSVEIVRGNQPQHF
TRBV29-1,many,TRBJ2-1,TRBD2,TGCAGCGTTTCTTGGACTAGCGGGGTAGATGAGCAGTTCTTC,CSVSWTSGVDEQFF
TRBV7-2,once,TRBJ2-1,NA,TGTGCCAGCAGCTTATGGGCGGGACTGCAAATCTTC,CASSLWAGLQIF
TRBV11-2,few,TRBJ2-1,NA,TGTGCCAGCAGCCAAAGCAAAGGGGGGCCGCAGTTCTTC,CASSQSKGGPQFF
TRBV5-1,NA,TRBJ2-7,TRBD2,TGCGCCAGCAGCTCGGGGACTAGCGATTCCTACGAGCAGTACTTC,CASSSGTSDSYEQYF
TRBV9,NA,TRBJ2-3,NA,TGTGCCAGCAGCGTAGACGGTAGTGGTGTAGATACGCAGTATTTT,CASSVDGSGVDTQYF
TRBV5-6,NA,TRBJ1-4,NA,TGTGCCAGCAGTTCTATCGGACGGATTAGTAATGAAAAACTGTTTTTT,CASSSIGRISNEKLFF
TRBV29-1,NA,TRBJ1-1,TRBD1,TGCAGCGTTGAGGGACAGGCGAACACTGAAGCTTTCTTT,CSVEGQANTEAFF
TRBV29-1,NA,TRBJ2-4,TRBD1,TGCAGCGTTGGACAGGGTTTAAACATTCAGTACTTC,CSVGQGLNIQYF
TRBV28,NA,TRBJ2-7,TRBD1,TGTGCCAGCAGTGCCCCTAGAAGCAAACAGGGGGCTCGGAACGAGCAGTACTTC,CASSAPRSKQGARNEQYF
TRBV29-1,few,TRBJ2-1,NA,TGCAGCGTTGAAGGGCAGGGTGGGGATGAGCAGTTCTTC,CSVEGQGGDEQFF
TRBV30,once,TRBJ1-1,NA,TGTGCCTGGAACAGGGAGATAACCTTTAACACTGAAGCTTTCTTT,CAWNREITFNTEAFF
TRBV30,NA,TRBJ1-2,NA,TGTGCCTGGAGTGAGCCGTATGGCTACACCTTC,CAWSEPYGYTF
TRBV29-1,NA,TRBJ1-1,TRBD1,TGCAGCGTTAGACAGGGGCGACAGGCTTTCTTT,CSVRQGRQAFF
TRBV11-2,NA,TRBJ1-2,TRBD1,TGTGCCAGCAGCCCGATCGGACAGGGAGGCTATGGCTACACCTTC,CASSPIGQGGYGYTF
TRBV4-3,NA,TRBJ2-5,NA,TGCGCCAGCAGCCAAGGGGAGCGAGAGACCCAGTACTTC,CASSQGERETQYF
TRBV5-1,NA,TRBJ2-5,TRBD2,TGCGCCAGCAGCACGGGACTAGCGGGGCTCCAAGAGACCCAGTACTTC,CASSTGLAGLQETQYF
TRBV4-3,once,TRBJ2-7,NA,TGCGCCAGCAGCCAAGAATTATTGCCAGGGGGGAACGAGCAGTACTTC,CASSQELLPGGNEQYF
TRBV11-2,NA,TRBJ1-6,TRBD1,TGTGCCAGCAGCTTAGGCCGGACAGGGGGCTATTCACCCCTCCACTTT,CASSLGRTGGYSPLHF
TRBV5-1,NA,TRBJ1-3,TRBD1,TGCGCCAGCAGCGTGGACAGGGCAACTGGAAACACCATATATTTT,CASSVDRATGNTIYF
TRBV29-1,once,TRBJ2-7,TRBD1,TGCAGCGTTGACACGGCAGGGGGCTACGAGCAGTACTTC,CSVDTAGGYEQYF
TRBV30,NA,TRBJ1-1,TRBD1,TGTGCCTGGAGTCCCATGGGACAGGGGGACACTGAAGCTTTCTTT,CAWSPMGQGDTEAFF
TRBV5-1,few,TRBJ1-6,NA,TGCGCCAGCAGCTTATCTCAGGGGAATTCACCCCTCCACTTT,CASSLSQGNSPLHF
TRBV28,NA,TRBJ1-5,NA,TGTGCCAGCATACGGGGGCGGCGGCGCAATCAGCCCCAGCATTTT,CASIRGRRRNQPQHF
TRBV6-5,NA,TRBJ2-7,TRBD2,TGTGCCAGCAGTTACTCAAAAGCGGGGGGCTCCTACGAGCAGTACTTC,CASSYSKAGGSYEQYF
TRBV11-2,NA,TRBJ2-2,NA,TGTGCCAGCAGCTTGATGCCCGGCGGGGAGCTGTTTTTT,CASSLMPGGELFF
TRBV11-2,NA,TRBJ1-2,NA,TGTGCCAGCAGCTTGGGGTCCCGCTATGGCTACACCTTC,CASSLGSRYGYTF
TRBV6-5,NA,TRBJ2-3,TRBD2,TGTGCCAGCAGTTACGTACTAGCGGGGGTTAAGGGTACGCAGTATTTT,CASSYVLAGVKGTQYF
TRBV4-3,few,TRBJ2-3,NA,TGCGCCAGCAGCCAAGAGGAGAGGGCCACAGATACGCAGTATTTT,CASSQEERATDTQYF
TRBV5-6,many,TRBJ1-6,TRBD1,TGTGCCAGCTGTCTTACCGGGACAGGGGATTCACCCCTCCACTTT,CASCLTGTGDSPLHF
TRBV2,few,TRBJ2-1,NA,TGTGCCACTCAGGACTCAAATAAAGCCAATGAGCAGTTCTTC,CATQDSNKANEQFF
TRBV6-4,NA,TRBJ2-1,NA,TGTGCCAGCAGTGACTGGCTCCGCGGCGGTGAGCAGTTCTTC,CASSDWLRGGEQFF
TRBV14,NA,TRBJ1-1,NA,TGTGCCAGCAGCCAAGAAGGGAGAAGGAACACTGAAGCTTTCTTT,CASSQEGRRNTEAFF
TRBV11-2,NA,TRBJ2-1,NA,TGTGCCAGCAGTACCGGGCACATTACCTACAATGAGCAGTTCTTC,CASSTGHITYNEQFF
TRBV13,few,TRBJ2-1,TRBD2,TGTGCCAGCAGCTTATATACAAGGATCTCGGGGAGGGGTCACTACAATGAGCAGTTCTTC,CASSLYTRISGRGHYNEQFF
TRBV5-1,NA,TRBJ2-2,NA,TGCGCCAGCAGCTTGATCAGCCCTCGGGACGGGGAGCTGTTTTTT,CASSLISPRDGELFF
TRBV11-3,NA,TRBJ1-4,NA,TGTGCCAGCAGCTTACAGGGAGTGACTAATGAAAAACTGTTTTTT,CASSLQGVTNEKLFF